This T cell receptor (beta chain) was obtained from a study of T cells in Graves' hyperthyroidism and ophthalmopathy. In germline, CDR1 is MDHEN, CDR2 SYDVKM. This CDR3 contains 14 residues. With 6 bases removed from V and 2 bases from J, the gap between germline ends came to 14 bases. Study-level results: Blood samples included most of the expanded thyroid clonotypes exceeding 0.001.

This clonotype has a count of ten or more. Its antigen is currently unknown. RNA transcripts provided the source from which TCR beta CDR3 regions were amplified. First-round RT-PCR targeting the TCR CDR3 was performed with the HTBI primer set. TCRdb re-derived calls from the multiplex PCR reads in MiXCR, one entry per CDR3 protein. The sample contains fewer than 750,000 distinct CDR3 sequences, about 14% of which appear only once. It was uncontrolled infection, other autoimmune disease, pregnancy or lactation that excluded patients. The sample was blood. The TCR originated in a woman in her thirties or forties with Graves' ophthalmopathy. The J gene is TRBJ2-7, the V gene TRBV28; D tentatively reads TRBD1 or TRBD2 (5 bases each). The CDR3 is CASRPHRDAYEQYF. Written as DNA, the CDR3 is TGTGCCAGCAGACCTCACCGGGACGCCTACGAGCAGTACTTC.